This TCR beta chain stems from a study of long-term antiretroviral therapy in people with HIV. Findings and limits, study-wide: It was observed that HIV repertoires exhibited narrower CDR3 length ranges than controls.

Notes on this clone: Its antigen is not identified.

Investigators performed immunoSEQ version v3.0 at survey level. TCRdb's table, derived via immunoSEQ multiplex PCR, lists solely in-frame clones and lacks some. Counted here are about 22,000 clones, roughly 84% occurring once; the ten biggest clones make up approximately 19%. The sequence was obtained from a young man with HIV. The source material was unsorted PBMCs, sampled 0.1 years before starting antiretroviral therapy.

CDR3 in amino acids: CASSTTGGATNEKLFF. For the CDR3, the DNA is TGTGCCAGTAGTACCACTGGGGGTGCAACTAATGAAAAACTGTTTTTT. This chain links TRBV19 with TRBJ1-4; D might be TRBD1 (5 bases). The germline CDR1 and CDR2 sequences are LNHDA and SQIVND (reference sequence). V was trimmed by 4 bases and J by 0 bases, leaving 12 bases between them. The CDR3 sequence is 16 residues long.